What follows describes a single T cell receptor (beta chain). This CDR3 is 14 amino acids long. With V trimmed by 4 bases and J by 3 bases, 6 bases remained unmatched. Germline values: CDR1 SGHVS, CDR2 FNYEAQ. The data were taken from a study of Ad26.COV2.S vaccination and SARS-CoV-2 variants. Treatment specified: over 15 received Ad26.COV2.S at low or high dose, single or two shots; about five received placebo; per-sample allocation not given. Each sample was drawn 63 days after the first injection (of vaccine or placebo). The study used a vaccine consisting of an Ad26 vector that expressed Wuhan-strain SARS-CoV-2 spike. The assay was immunoSEQ multiplex PCR, and TCRdb's table has in-frame clones only and misses some. The data hold 300,000 to 400,000 clones, with roughly 91% observed a single time.

The TCR originated in a person aged 18-65 years who received the Ad26.COV2.S COVID-19 vaccine or a placebo. This material consisted of peripheral blood, taken in a trial of Ad26.COV2.S vaccine versus placebo. This sequence joins TRBV7-6 and TRBJ2-7; 7 positions match TRBD1. Here the CDR3 DNA reads TGTGCCAGCAGCTCACCGGGACAGCGCTACGAGCAGTACTTC. This sequence encodes CASSSPGQRYEQYF.